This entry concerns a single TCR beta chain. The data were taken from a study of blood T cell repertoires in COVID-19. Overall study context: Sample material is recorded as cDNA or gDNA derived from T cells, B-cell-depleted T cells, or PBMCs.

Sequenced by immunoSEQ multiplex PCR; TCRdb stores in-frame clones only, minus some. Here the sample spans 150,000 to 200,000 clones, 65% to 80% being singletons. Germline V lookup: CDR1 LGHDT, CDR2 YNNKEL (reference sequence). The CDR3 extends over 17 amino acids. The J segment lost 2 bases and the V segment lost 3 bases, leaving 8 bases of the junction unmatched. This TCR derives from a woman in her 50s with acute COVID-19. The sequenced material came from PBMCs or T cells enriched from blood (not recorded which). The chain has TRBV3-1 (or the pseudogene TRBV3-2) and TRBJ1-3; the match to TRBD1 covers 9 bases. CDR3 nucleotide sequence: TGTGCCAGCAGCCACCCCCGAAGGACAGGGGCTGGAAACACCATATATTTT. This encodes CASSHPRRTGAGNTIYF.